Listed here are 27 T cell receptor beta chains from one sample, sequenced in a study of neurological immune-mediated disorders. Each CDR3 protein gets one entry after TCRdb re-called the 5' RACE reads with MiXCR. The repertoire holds 70,000 to 95,000 distinct CDR3 sequences, with approximately 17% as singletons. Sample: PBMCs. The receptors stem from a woman aged 40 to 55 in good health.

The V and J genes are TRBV6-2 or TRBV6-3 and TRBJ2-5, with D maybe TRBD1 (5 bases). This CDR3 region has 14 residues. CDR1 is MNHEY and CDR2 is SVGEGT in the germline V gene. V was shortened by 5 bases and J by 1 base, with 11 bases between the two germline ends. The CDR3 sequence: CASSPYRSQETQYF. As DNA, the CDR3 is TGTGCCAGCAGTCCTTACAGGAGCCAAGAGACCCAGTACTTC.

The sample holds many counts of this clonotype. The V and J genes are TRBV20-1 and TRBJ2-7, with D hard to call. This CDR3 is built from 12 residues. Germline CDR1 reads DFQATT; CDR2 reads SNEGSKA (reference sequence). Trimming took 4 bases from V and 0 from J, leaving 7 bases between them. CDR3 loop: CSANPGSYEQYV. The CDR3 region has the DNA TGCAGTGCTAATCCGGGCTCCTACGAGCAGTACGTC.

In this sample, this clonotype turned up many times. Here the CDR3 reads CASSLRDTGELFF. DNA of the CDR3: TGTGCCAGCAGCCTCCGGGACACCGGGGAGCTGTTTTTT. V gene TRBV6-2 or TRBV6-3 combines with J gene TRBJ2-2; D not certain. The V end was cut by 6 bases, the J end by 3 bases, with 8 bases between. The CDR3 totals 13 residues. Per germline, CDR1 MNHEY and CDR2 SVGEGT.

This clonotype was seen repeatedly, ten times or more. The DNA of the CDR3 is TGTGCCAGCAGGATATCCGGAAGGGGCGAAGCTTTCTTT. Translation gives CASRISGRGEAFF. This rearrangement joins TRBV7-8 to TRBJ1-1; TRBD1 is a possible D gene (5 bases). Germline loops: CDR1 SGHVS, CDR2 FQNEAQ. This CDR3 contains 13 residues. The V end lost 6 bases, the J end lost 8 bases, and 16 bases lay between the germline ends.

This clonotype was detected ten times or more. The chain joins TRBV2 to TRBJ2-7; D possibly corresponds to TRBD1 (5 bases). The length of the CDR3 is 11 residues. The germline V and J ends were trimmed by 6 bases and 7 bases, with 10 bases remaining between them. Germline-derived CDR1 and CDR2 are SNHLY and FYNNEI. This chain's CDR3 is CASSRVGEQYF. The CDR3 DNA reads as TGTGCCAGCAGCAGGGTCGGAGAGCAGTACTTC. Complete variable domain (other parts from reference TRBV2 and TRBJ2-7): EPEVTQTPSHQVTQMGQEVILRCVPISNHLYFYWYRQILGQKVEFLVSFYNNEISEKSEIFDDQFSVERPDGSNFTLKIRSTKLEDSAMYFCASSRVGEQYFGPGTRLTVT.

In this sample, this clonotype turned up many times. The chain uses TRBV2 and TRBJ1-2; 9 positions match TRBD1. V lost 6 bases and J lost 5; bases outside the gene matches: 7. The CDR3 runs 14 residues. Per the germline V gene, CDR1 is SNHLY and CDR2 is FYNNEI. CDR3 bases: TGTGCCAGCAGGGCCGGGACAGGGAATTATGGCTACACCTTC. Protein sequence: CASRAGTGNYGYTF. The full variable domain, its missing parts supplied by reference TRBV2 and TRBJ1-2, is EPEVTQTPSHQVTQMGQEVILRCVPISNHLYFYWYRQILGQKVEFLVSFYNNEISEKSEIFDDQFSVERPDGSNFTLKIRSTKLEDSAMYFCASRAGTGNYGYTFGSGTRLTVV.

The sample holds many counts of this clonotype. The chain has TRBV20-1 and TRBJ2-5; 9 positions agree with TRBD1. The CDR3 contains 16 residues. V was pared by 6 bases and J by 1 base, with 12 bases of the junction left unmatched. CDR1 DFQATT and CDR2 SNEGSKA come from the germline V gene (reference sequence). The CDR3, as DNA: TGCAGTGCATCCCAGGACAGGGGATCAGTCCAAGAGACCCAGTACTTC. Its protein is CSASQDRGSVQETQYF.

This clonotype showed up many times. The V call is TRBV7-2, the J call TRBJ2-5; TRBD2 matches 8 bases. V lost 6 bases, J lost 5 bases, and 11 bases stayed unmatched. CDR3 size: 15 residues. The V gene's germline CDR1 is SGHTA and CDR2 FQGNSA. CDR3: CASRSYRGGGETQYF. DNA for the CDR3: TGTGCCAGCAGATCCTATCGGGGGGGAGGGGAGACCCAGTACTTC. Complete variable domain (other parts from reference TRBV7-2 and TRBJ2-5): GAGVSQSPSNKVTEKGKDVELRCDPISGHTALYWYRQSLGQGLEFLIYFQGNSAPDKSGLPSDRFSAERTGGSVSTLTIQRTQQEDSAVYLCASRSYRGGGETQYFGPGTRLLVL.

Concerning this clonotype: Given the absence of the conserved phenylalanine or tryptophan at the CDR3 end, a read error is likely. This rearrangement joins TRBV6-6 to TRBJ2-5; the D is unclear. CDR3 size: 14 residues. Germline V gene data show CDR1 as MNHNY and CDR2 as SVGAGI (reference sequence). V lost 4 bases and J 2 bases, leaving 11 bases between the germline ends. The CDR3 sequence is CASSSLGSQETQYY. The CDR3 nucleotides read TGTGCCAGCAGTTCCCTCGGGTCTCAAGAGACCCAGTACTAC.

The table lists this clonotype with a few counts. The chain combines TRBV20-1 with TRBJ2-1; D unresolved. V shed 6 bases and J shed 10 bases, with 10 bases lying between them. The germline gives CDR1 DFQATT, CDR2 SNEGSKA (reference sequence). The CDR3 consists of 10 residues. CDR3 in DNA: TGCAGTGCCAAGTCCAACGAGCAGTTCTTC. Its translation is CSAKSNEQFF.

This clonotype was observed at least ten times. The chain joins TRBV15 to TRBJ2-3, with unresolved D. CDR3 length equals 13 residues. Germline CDR1 is LNHNV and CDR2 is YYDKDF (reference sequence). Deletions cut 0 bases from V and 2 bases from J, with 3 bases between. The CDR3 protein is CATSREPTDTQYF. DNA of the CDR3: TGTGCCACCAGCAGAGAACCCACAGATACGCAGTATTTT.

This clonotype was seen repeatedly, ten times or more. The gene calls are TRBV19 and TRBJ2-5, with D perhaps matching TRBD1 (6 bases). The CDR3 loop spans 13 amino acids. In germline, CDR1 is LNHDA, CDR2 SQIVND (reference sequence). V lost 3 bases and J 5 bases, leaving 10 bases between the germline ends. The CDR3 here is CASSIVGGETQYF. The CDR3 DNA sequence: TGTGCCAGTAGTATTGTTGGGGGCGAGACCCAGTACTTC.

This clonotype showed up many times. The chain joins TRBV7-2 to TRBJ1-5; D may be TRBD1 (6 bases). The CDR3 has 14 residues. V was cut by 5 bases and J by 6 bases, with 14 bases left in between. Germline V gene lookup returns CDR1 SGHTA and CDR2 FQGNSA. The CDR3 DNA follows: TGTGCCAGCAGCCTACAGGGATTTGGTCAGCCCCAGCATTTT. Translated, it gives CASSLQGFGQPQHF.

V is TRBV4-3 and J is TRBJ2-3; weak D call: TRBD1 (6 bases). Deletions cut 6 bases from V and 2 bases from J, with 12 bases between. There are 14 residues in the CDR3. CDR1 is LGHNA and CDR2 is YSLEER in the germline V gene. The CDR3 sequence is CASSTGLDTDTQYF. CDR3 DNA: TGCGCCAGCAGTACAGGGTTGGACACAGATACGCAGTATTTT.

There are many counts of this clonotype. The V call is TRBV6-2 or TRBV6-3, the J call TRBJ1-1; D unclear. Trimming took 2 bases from V and 3 from J, leaving 10 bases between them. The CDR3 is 14 residues long. From germline, CDR1 is MNHEY and CDR2 SVGEGT. For the CDR3, the DNA is TGTGCCAGCAGTTACACGCCTGATGACACTGAAGCTTTCTTT. Its protein product is CASSYTPDDTEAFF.

This clonotype was counted many times. The chain combines TRBV20-1 with TRBJ2-2; the match to TRBD2 covers 10 bases. The ends lost 4 bases at V and 6 bases at J; junction bases unmatched: 8. From germline, CDR1 is DFQATT and CDR2 SNEGSKA (reference sequence). The CDR3 totals 15 residues. CDR3 sequence reads: CSATRAGGPSGELFF. In DNA form, the CDR3 reads TGCAGTGCTACTAGAGCGGGGGGGCCATCCGGGGAGCTGTTTTTT.

This clonotype has ten or more counts. V usage is TRBV7-8 and J usage is TRBJ1-2; TRBD1 is a possible D gene (5 bases). This CDR3 region has 13 residues. The V gene lost 2 bases and the J gene lost 8 bases, with 12 bases spanning the gap. CDR1 is SGHVS, CDR2 FQNEAQ, per germline. CDR3 DNA sequence: TGTGCCAGCAGCTTATTCCAGGGTGACGGCTACACCTTC. Translated: CASSLFQGDGYTF. Variable domain in full (rest from reference TRBV7-8 and TRBJ1-2): GAGVSQSPRYKVAKRGQDVALRCDPISGHVSLFWYQQALGQGPEFLTYFQNEAQLDKSGLPSDRFFAERPEGSVSTLKIQRTQQEDSAVYLCASSLFQGDGYTFGSGTRLTVV.

At least ten counts were recorded for this clonotype. The J gene is TRBJ2-5, the V gene TRBV21-1. TRBV21-1 is a known pseudogene. The CDR3 is 11 residues long. The CDR3 sequence is CASSTQETQYF. The CDR3 DNA reads as TGTGCCAGCAGCACACAAGAGACCCAGTACTTC.

This clonotype was counted at least ten times. The chain uses TRBV6-5 and TRBJ1-1, with no clear D. The CDR3 runs 13 residues. Trimming took off 8 bases at V and 0 bases at J, with 10 bases between the two ends. The germline V gene has CDR1 MNHEY and CDR2 SVGAGI. CDR3 coding DNA: TGTGCCAGCCGGAGGGTTCTGAACACTGAAGCTTTCTTT. Residues: CASRRVLNTEAFF.

This clonotype was observed many times. V gene TRBV4-2 combines with J gene TRBJ2-1; 7 positions match TRBD1. With 1 base clipped from V and 7 bases from J, the junction kept 7 bases outside the gene matches. The CDR3 runs 15 residues. Germline V gene data show CDR1 as LGHNA and CDR2 as YNFKEQ. The CDR3 DNA reads as TGTGCCAGCAGCCAAGGTGGAAAGACAGGGAATGAGCAGTTCTTC. It encodes CASSQGGKTGNEQFF.

This clonotype was detected many times. The chain joins TRBV5-6 to TRBJ2-2, with 12 bases lining up with TRBD1. The germline gives CDR1 SGHDT, CDR2 YYEEEE. V lost 4 bases and J lost 4; bases outside the gene matches: 5. The CDR3 length is 16 residues. In DNA, the CDR3 is TGTGCCAGCAGCCCTGGGACAGGGGGCGGCACCGGGGAGCTGTTTTTT. Its protein product is CASSPGTGGGTGELFF.

This clonotype was observed a few times. The rearrangement links TRBV4-1 to TRBJ1-5; D call uncertain. CDR3 length: 15 amino acids. V gave up 3 bases and J gave up 4 bases, with 13 bases separating them. Germline V lookup: CDR1 MGHRA, CDR2 YSYEKL. This chain's CDR3 is CASSQDGRNNQPQHF. The CDR3 nucleotides read TGCGCCAGCAGCCAGGACGGGAGAAATAATCAGCCCCAGCATTTT.

This clonotype was observed many times. The genes are TRBV5-4 and TRBJ2-4, with 8 bases lining up with TRBD1. Germline V lookup: CDR1 SGHNT, CDR2 YYREEE (reference sequence). Trimming at V came to 4 bases and at J to 8 bases, leaving 8 bases not matched to a gene. This CDR3 has 14 amino acids. CDR3 sequence (DNA): TGTGCCAGCAGCCTTGACAGGGGTAGAGACATTCAGTACTTC. Its translation: CASSLDRGRDIQYF.

At least ten counts were recorded for this clonotype. This rearrangement joins TRBV24-1 to TRBJ2-2, with D possibly TRBD1 on 6 matching bases. CDR3 length equals 14 residues. The V end was cut by 12 bases, the J end by 8 bases, with 21 bases between. Per germline, CDR1 KGHDR and CDR2 SFDVKD. CDR3 amino acids: CAAKEQGPIGELFF. Here the CDR3 DNA reads TGTGCCGCCAAGGAACAGGGTCCTATTGGGGAGCTGTTTTTT.

This clonotype was observed at least ten times. The J gene is TRBJ1-3, the V gene TRBV28; D is uncertain. CDR1 is MDHEN and CDR2 is SYDVKM in the germline V gene. The CDR3 has 16 amino acids. V was shortened by 5 bases and J by 0 bases, with 14 bases between the two germline ends. The CDR3 sequence: CASSPATDFSGNTIYF. The CDR3, as DNA: TGTGCCAGCAGTCCGGCGACGGATTTCTCTGGAAACACCATATATTTT.

This clonotype was recorded many times. The chain recombines TRBV12-3 or TRBV12-4 with TRBJ1-3; D unresolved. Trimming shortened V by 5 bases and J by 4 bases, and 9 bases separated the two germline ends. The CDR3 totals 13 residues. The CDR3 sequence: CASSTNSGNTIYF. CDR3 nucleotides: TGTGCCAGCAGTACCAATTCCGGAAACACCATATATTTT.

For this clonotype: One base away lies a much larger clone, so this may be a sequencing read error. This chain links TRBV29-1 with TRBJ1-2, with TRBD1 matching over 11 bases. The CDR3 is 13 residues long. The V gene's germline CDR1 is SQVTM and CDR2 ANQGSEA. The CDR3 region is CSVAGQGDYGFTF. The CDR3 region has the DNA TGCAGCGTTGCGGGACAGGGGGACTATGGCTTCACCTTC.